These 3 T cell receptor beta chains were sequenced from one sample in a study of cytomegalovirus exposure and HLA in healthy donors. 60 Vbeta and 13 Jbeta primers were used in PCR. Here immunoSEQ multiplex PCR was the method, and the copy in TCRdb shows in-frame clones only, minus some. The sample has fewer than 200,000 clones; approximately 80% are singletons. The sequencing sample was made of PBMCs. The origin of the receptors is a woman aged 45-65 years in good health and CMV-seropositive.

The chain links TRBV15 to TRBJ2-3, with no clear D. This CDR3 is built from 14 residues. V dropped 1 base and J dropped 5 bases, with 10 bases sitting between them. Per the germline V gene, CDR1 is LNHNV and CDR2 is YYDKDF (reference sequence). CDR3: CATSRGRVGDTQYF. The CDR3 DNA is TGTGCCACCAGCAGAGGCCGGGTGGGAGATACGCAGTATTTT.

The chain combines TRBV11-3 with TRBJ2-7; 14 bases agree with TRBD2. Germline V gene lookup returns CDR1 SGHNT and CDR2 YENEEA. The CDR3 covers 18 residues. Trimming removed 0 bases from V and 4 bases from J; junction bases left unmatched: 8. CDR3 in DNA: TGTGCCAGCAGCTTAGAAGCCCGACTAGCGGGGGGGCCGTACGAGCAGTACTTC. As protein: CASSLEARLAGGPYEQYF.

The chain employs TRBV19 and TRBJ2-7, with TRBD1 matching over 8 bases. The germline V gene has CDR1 LNHDA and CDR2 SQIVND (reference sequence). The CDR3 has 14 residues. The trim removed 4 bases at V and 3 bases at J, leaving 5 bases unmatched. CDR3 nucleotide sequence: TGTGCCAGTAGTAAGACAGGGGTGGACTACGAGCAGTACTTC. It codes for CASSKTGVDYEQYF.